A selection of T cell receptor beta chains follows, all from one sample in a study of cytomegalovirus exposure and HLA in healthy donors. Using immunoSEQ multiplex PCR, the repertoire was profiled, and TCRdb retains in-frame clones only, with some absent. Of about 120,000 clones in the sample, 9% to 10% were seen once. The sample was PBMCs. These receptors all come from a man aged 25 to 45 in good health and CMV-seronegative. The CDR3 runs from the conserved cysteine through the conserved F or W. A D gene is named only where the DNA matches it firmly. Not every row has a clone size; where given, it reads once, few, many or a size class.

d_call	j_call	cdr3_length	clone_size	v_call	cdr3_nt	cdr3_aa
-	TRBJ1-6	11	few	TRBV7-8	TGTGCCAGCAGCTCGAATTCACCCCTCCACTTT	CASSSNSPLHF
-	TRBJ2-1	11	few	TRBV30	TGTGCCTGGAGTACAGGTGCTGAGCAGTTCTTC	CAWSTGAEQFF
-	TRBJ2-3	17	-	TRBV10-1	TGCGCCAGCAGTGAGTCTGGAGGGGGCGCGGACACAGATACGCAGTATTTT	CASSESGGGADTDTQYF
-	TRBJ2-7	15	-	TRBV5-1	TGCGCCAGCAGCCCTGACCAGGGGAGCTCCTACGAGCAGTACTTC	CASSPDQGSSYEQYF
TRBD1	TRBJ2-2	16	-	TRBV5-1	TGCGCCAGCAGGCTCAGGGGGCCTGGGAACACCGGGGAGCTGTTTTTT	CASRLRGPGNTGELFF
-	TRBJ1-3	16	-	TRBV4-3	TGCGCCAGCAGCCAAGATAGGGGCCGCTCTGGAAACACCATATACTTT	CASSQDRGRSGNTIYF
TRBD1	TRBJ1-5	15	-	TRBV12-5	TGTGCTAGTGGTTCGGGACAGGGAATCGATCAGCCCCAGCATTTT	CASGSGQGIDQPQHF
-	TRBJ2-7	13	-	TRBV30	TGTGCCTGGAGGCGGCAAGGCGCCTACGAGCAGTACTTC	CAWRRQGAYEQYF
-	TRBJ2-2	12	few	TRBV5-4	TGTGCCAGCAGACAGAACACCGGGGAGCTGTTTTTT	CASRQNTGELFF
-	TRBJ2-1	14	-	TRBV7-9	TGTGCCAGCAGCCGCAGCGGCCCCTATGATGAGCAGTTCTTC	CASSRSGPYDEQFF
TRBD1	TRBJ1-4	15	few	TRBV4-1	TGCGCCAGCAGCCAAGCCGACCGGGACAGGGAACGGCTGTTTTTT	CASSQADRDRERLFF
-	TRBJ2-7	14	few	TRBV12-5	TGTGCTAGTAGTTGGGGAGGTCCAACCTACGAGCAGTACTTC	CASSWGGPTYEQYF
TRBD1	TRBJ2-4	13	few	TRBV5-6	TGTGCCAGCAGCCCAGACAGGGGAAACATTCAGTACTTC	CASSPDRGNIQYF
TRBD2	TRBJ2-2	14	few	TRBV9	TGTGCCAGCAGCCTCGGACTAGGATCCGGGGAGCTGTTTTTT	CASSLGLGSGELFF
-	TRBJ1-5	14	-	TRBV6-5	TGTGCCAGCAGCTTGGGCAGGGACAATCAGCCCCAGCATTTT	CASSLGRDNQPQHF
TRBD2	TRBJ2-2	19	-	TRBV19	TGTGCCAGTAGTTCTCCCTTTAAGGGGCTAGCGGGAGTAACCGGGGAGCTGTTTTTT	CASSSPFKGLAGVTGELFF
TRBD1	TRBJ1-1	18	-	TRBV14	TGTGCCAGCAGCCCCCCCCGGTCGCAGGGGGCGAGGTACACTGAAGCTTTCTTT	CASSPPRSQGARYTEAFF
-	TRBJ1-4	19	-	TRBV4-1	TGCGCCAGCAGCCAAGCTACGATTTACCAGGGTGCAACTAATGAAAAACTGTTTTTT	CASSQATIYQGATNEKLFF
-	TRBJ1-5	15	few	TRBV9	TGTGCCAGCAGCGTAGAAGGGGCAGGGAATCAGCCCCAGCATTTT	CASSVEGAGNQPQHF
-	TRBJ2-3	14	few	TRBV5-1	TGCGCCAGCAGTCTACTCACAGGGCCAGATACGCAGTATTTT	CASSLLTGPDTQYF
TRBD2	TRBJ2-7	15	few	TRBV9	TGTGCCAGCAGCGTCGGGACTATAGGGTCCTACGAGCAGTACTTC	CASSVGTIGSYEQYF
TRBD2	TRBJ2-1	15	few	TRBV6-5	TGTGCCAGCAGTTCACGGCTAGCGGGTTACAATGAGCAGTTCTTC	CASSSRLAGYNEQFF
TRBD1	TRBJ2-3	15	-	TRBV6-1	TGTGCCAGCAGTGAAGGGACAGGGGGCGCAGATACGCAGTATTTT	CASSEGTGGADTQYF
TRBD1	TRBJ1-2	14	few	TRBV30	TGTGCCTGGGGTTCCGGGACAGAGATCTATGGCTACACCTTC	CAWGSGTEIYGYTF
-	TRBJ2-1	13	-	TRBV7-6	TGTGCCAGCAGCCTCCCGCGTGGCAATGAGCAGTTCTTC	CASSLPRGNEQFF
-	TRBJ1-2	14	few	TRBV21-1	TGTGCCAGCAGCCCGACAGCGCGGAGCTATGGCTACACCTTC	CASSPTARSYGYTF
-	TRBJ2-2	16	-	TRBV30	TGTGCCTGGAGTGTACGTTGGACAGTAAACACCGGGGAGCTGTTTTTT	CAWSVRWTVNTGELFF
-	TRBJ1-1	14	few	TRBV29-1	TGCAGCGGACGGGCGGGGCCCGTGAACACTGAAGCTTTCTTT	CSGRAGPVNTEAFF
TRBD1	TRBJ2-5	15	few	TRBV15	TGTGCCACCAGCAAGCCCGGACAGGGAGAAGAGACCCAGTACTTC	CATSKPGQGEETQYF
-	TRBJ2-1	14	-	TRBV7-9	TGTGCCAGCAGCTTAGCGGGAGGGGGGTCTGAGCAGTTCTTC	CASSLAGGGSEQFF
-	TRBJ1-1	16	few	TRBV29-1	TGCAGCGTTGAAGATTGGGCAGGGGCGATGAACACTGAAGCTTTCTTT	CSVEDWAGAMNTEAFF
-	TRBJ1-6	16	-	TRBV29-1	TGCGGATCTGGGGGCCGCGAGTTTACCTATAATTCGCCCCTCCACTTT	CGSGGREFTYNSPLHF
-	TRBJ2-3	14	few	TRBV30	TGTGCCTGGAGTGTACAGGGTAGCAGAGATACGCAGTATTTT	CAWSVQGSRDTQYF
-	TRBJ2-2	15	-	TRBV27	TGTGCCAGCAGTCCAACAGTGGCGAACACCGGGGAGCTGTTTTTT	CASSPTVANTGELFF
-	TRBJ2-7	14	-	TRBV7-8	TGTGCCAGCAGCTTACTTCCCCACAACTACGAGCAGTACTTC	CASSLLPHNYEQYF
TRBD1	TRBJ1-1	17	few	TRBV10-3	TGTGCCATCAGTGAGAGGGGCAGGGGGTTGGAGAACACTGAAGCTTTCTTT	CAISERGRGLENTEAFF
-	TRBJ2-3	14	few	TRBV27	TGTGCCAGCAGTTTAGTTATGAGCACAGATACGCAGTATTTT	CASSLVMSTDTQYF
TRBD2	TRBJ2-3	16	few	TRBV11-2	TGTGCCAGCAGCTTAGCGGGGGGGCCACGGACAGATACGCAGTATTTT	CASSLAGGPRTDTQYF
TRBD2	TRBJ2-6	20	-	TRBV2	TGTGCCAGCAGTGACCAAGAGGTAGGACTAGCGGGAGCAGGGGCCAACGTCCTGACTTTC	CASSDQEVGLAGAGANVLTF
-	TRBJ2-7	14	-	TRBV11-3	TGTGCCAGCAGCCCCGGGACATGGAACTACGAGCAGTACTTC	CASSPGTWNYEQYF
-	TRBJ2-7	14	-	TRBV5-1	TGCGCCAGCAGCTTGATGGACAGATACTACGAGCAGTACTTC	CASSLMDRYYEQYF
-	TRBJ1-2	15	-	TRBV14	TGTGCCAGCAGTCAGAGGGCGGGCGGCAGCTATGGCTACACCTTC	CASSQRAGGSYGYTF
TRBD1	TRBJ2-7	14	-	TRBV11-3	TGTGCCAGCAGCTTTACAGGGGGTCCGTACGAGCAGTACTTC	CASSFTGGPYEQYF
TRBD2	TRBJ2-1	15	-	TRBV6-5	TGTGCCAGCAGTGCCAAACTAGCGGGAGTTCTTGAGCAGTTCTTC	CASSAKLAGVLEQFF
TRBD2	TRBJ2-6	18	-	TRBV2	TGTGCCAGCAGTGAATGGGGGGGACTCCCATCTGGGGCCAACGTCCTGACTTTC	CASSEWGGLPSGANVLTF
-	TRBJ1-1	13	-	TRBV25-1	TGTGCCAGCAGCGTCCTGGGGGGGACTGAAGCTTTCTTT	CASSVLGGTEAFF
TRBD2	TRBJ2-7	19	few	TRBV4-1	TGCGCCAGCAGCCAAAGCAGGACGGCCCCACTAGCGGGAGTGTACGAGCAGTACTTC	CASSQSRTAPLAGVYEQYF
-	TRBJ2-5	13	few	TRBV7-9	TGTGCCAGCAGACGGGGGGCGGGAGAGACCCAGTACTTC	CASRRGAGETQYF
TRBD1	TRBJ1-1	13	few	TRBV5-1	TGCGCCAGCAGCCACAGGGGTGTCACTGAAGCTTTCTTT	CASSHRGVTEAFF
-	TRBJ2-3	15	-	TRBV30	TGTGCCTGGAGTCCGGACAGCCGAGGCACAGATACGCAGTATTTT	CAWSPDSRGTDTQYF
-	TRBJ1-6	13	-	TRBV9	TGTGCCAGCAGCGTAAAGGAGGGTTCACCCCTCCACTTT	CASSVKEGSPLHF
TRBD2	TRBJ2-1	14	-	TRBV19	TGTGCCAGTAGTATAACTAGCGGGGACAATGAGCAGTTCTTC	CASSITSGDNEQFF
TRBD1	TRBJ1-5	15	few	TRBV7-9	TGTGCCAGCAGCGGAGACGACAGGGATTCTCAGCCCCAGCATTTT	CASSGDDRDSQPQHF
-	TRBJ2-7	13	-	TRBV11-3	TGTGCCAGCAGCTTAGTCCCCACAGGAGAGCAGTACTTC	CASSLVPTGEQYF